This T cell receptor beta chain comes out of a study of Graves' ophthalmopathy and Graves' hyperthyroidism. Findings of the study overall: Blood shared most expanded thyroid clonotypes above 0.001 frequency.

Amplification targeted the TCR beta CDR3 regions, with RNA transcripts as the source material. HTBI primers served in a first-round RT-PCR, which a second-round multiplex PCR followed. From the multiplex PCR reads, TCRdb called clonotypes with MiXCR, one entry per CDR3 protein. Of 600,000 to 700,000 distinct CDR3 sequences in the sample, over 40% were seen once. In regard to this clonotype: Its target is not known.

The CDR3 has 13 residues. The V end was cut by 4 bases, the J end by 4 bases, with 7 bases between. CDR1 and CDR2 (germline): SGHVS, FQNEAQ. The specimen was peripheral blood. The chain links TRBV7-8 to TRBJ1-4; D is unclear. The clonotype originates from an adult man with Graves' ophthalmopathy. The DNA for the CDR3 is TGTGCCAGCAGCTCGATGTATAATGAAAAACTGTTTTTT. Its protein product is CASSSMYNEKLFF.